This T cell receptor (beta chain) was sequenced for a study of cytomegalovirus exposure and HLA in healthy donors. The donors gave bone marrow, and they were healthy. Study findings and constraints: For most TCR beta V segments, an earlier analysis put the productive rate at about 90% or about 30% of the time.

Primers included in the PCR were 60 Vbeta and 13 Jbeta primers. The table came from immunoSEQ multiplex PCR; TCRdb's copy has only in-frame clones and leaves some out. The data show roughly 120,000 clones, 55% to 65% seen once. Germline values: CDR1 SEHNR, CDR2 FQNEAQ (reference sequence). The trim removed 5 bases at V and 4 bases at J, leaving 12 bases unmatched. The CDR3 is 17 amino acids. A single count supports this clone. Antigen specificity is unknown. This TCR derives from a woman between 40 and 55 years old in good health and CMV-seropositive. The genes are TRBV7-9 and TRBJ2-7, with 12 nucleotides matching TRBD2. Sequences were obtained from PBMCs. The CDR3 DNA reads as TGTGCCAGCAGCATCAGACTAGCGGGAGTCATTACTTACGAGCAGTACTTC. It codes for CASSIRLAGVITYEQYF.